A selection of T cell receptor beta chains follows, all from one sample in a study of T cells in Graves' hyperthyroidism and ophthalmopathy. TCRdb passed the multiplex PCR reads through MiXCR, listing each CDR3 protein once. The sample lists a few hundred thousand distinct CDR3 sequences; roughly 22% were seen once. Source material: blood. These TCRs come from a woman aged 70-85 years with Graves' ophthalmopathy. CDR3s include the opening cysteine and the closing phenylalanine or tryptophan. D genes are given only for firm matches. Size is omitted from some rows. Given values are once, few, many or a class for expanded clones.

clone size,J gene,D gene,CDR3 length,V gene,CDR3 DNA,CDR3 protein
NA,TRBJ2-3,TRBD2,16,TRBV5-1,TGCGCCAGCAGCTTGCTTGGCGGGAGGGCCATAGATACGCAGTATTTT,CASSLLGGRAIDTQYF
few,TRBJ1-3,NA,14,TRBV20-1,TGCAGTGCTAGTCTGGGGGGTTCTGGAAACACCATATATTTT,CSASLGGSGNTIYF
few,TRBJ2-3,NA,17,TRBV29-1,TGCAGCATTTATGGGGGAGTTCAGACTAGGCGCACAGATACGCAGTATTTT,CSIYGGVQTRRTDTQYF
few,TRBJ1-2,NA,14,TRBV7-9,TGTGCCAGCAGCTTAACATCAAATAATTACGGCTACACCTTC,CASSLTSNNYGYTF
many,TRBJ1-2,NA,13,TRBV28,TGTGCCAGCAGTTTAGGCAAACAAAGGGGCTACACCTTC,CASSLGKQRGYTF
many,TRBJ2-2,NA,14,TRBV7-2,TGTGCCAGCAGCCTAGGACCTTACACCGGGGAGCTGTTTTTT,CASSLGPYTGELFF
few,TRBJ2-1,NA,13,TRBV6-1,TGTGCCCCACCGGGACTGCTATACAATGAGCAGTTCTTC,CAPPGLLYNEQFF
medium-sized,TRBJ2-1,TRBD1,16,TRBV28,TGTGCCAGCAGTGTCCGGGACAGGGGCTCCTACAATGAGCAGTTCTTC,CASSVRDRGSYNEQFF
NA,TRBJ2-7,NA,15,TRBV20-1,TGCAGTGCTAGAGAGGGAGGGGGGGCTTCAGACGAGCAGTACTTC,CSAREGGGASDEQYF
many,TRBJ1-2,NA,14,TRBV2,TGTGCCAGCAGTGGTTCCGGACGGCACTATGGCTACACCTTC,CASSGSGRHYGYTF
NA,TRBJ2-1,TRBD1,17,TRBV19,TGTGCCAGTACCCCCTTCCCGACAGGGGGCTCCTACAATGAGCAGTTCTTC,CASTPFPTGGSYNEQFF
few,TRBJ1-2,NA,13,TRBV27,TGTGCCAGTAGACTCTCGAGTGGGTATGGCTACACCTTC,CASRLSSGYGYTF
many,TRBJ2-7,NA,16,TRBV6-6,TGTGCCAGCAGTTACTCGTCTGTAGCGAACTCCTACGAGCAGTACTTC,CASSYSSVANSYEQYF
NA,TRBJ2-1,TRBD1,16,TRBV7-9,TGTGCCAGCAGCAAAAGACCGGGACAGGGTTACAATGAGCAGTTCTTC,CASSKRPGQGYNEQFF
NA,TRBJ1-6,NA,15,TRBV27,TGTGCCAGCAGTGATCACAGCTCCTATAATTCACCCCTCCACTTT,CASSDHSSYNSPLHF
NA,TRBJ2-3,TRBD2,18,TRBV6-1,TGTGCCAGCAGCAAACGCCGGCCTAGCGGGAGCTTCACAGATACGCAGTATTTT,CASSKRRPSGSFTDTQYF
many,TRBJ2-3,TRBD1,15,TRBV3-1,TGTGCCAGCAGCCTAGGACAGGGGCTTGGAGATACGCAGTATTTT,CASSLGQGLGDTQYF
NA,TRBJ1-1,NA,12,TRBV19,TGTGCCAGCCATGCCCGCGGGGGGAGGGCTTTCTTT,CASHARGGRAFF
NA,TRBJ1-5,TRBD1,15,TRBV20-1,TGCAGTGCTACCCAGGGGGTCCTAAGCAATCAGCCCCAGCATTTT,CSATQGVLSNQPQHF
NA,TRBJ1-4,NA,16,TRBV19,TGTGCCAGTAGTACCCGCTCGGGGGCAACTAATGAAAAACTGTTTTTT,CASSTRSGATNEKLFF
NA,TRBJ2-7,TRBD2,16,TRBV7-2,TGTGCCAGCAGCCCGAATTTGCCAGCGGGAGTCCACGAGCAGTACTTC,CASSPNLPAGVHEQYF
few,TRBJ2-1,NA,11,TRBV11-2,TGTGCCAGCAGCCCTCACGGGGAGCAGTTCTTC,CASSPHGEQFF
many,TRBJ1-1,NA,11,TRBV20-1,TGCAGTGCGAAGCTGAACACTGAAGCTTTCTTT,CSAKLNTEAFF
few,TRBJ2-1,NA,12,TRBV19,TGTGCCAGTAGCCGCAACTACAATGAGCAGTTCTTC,CASSRNYNEQFF
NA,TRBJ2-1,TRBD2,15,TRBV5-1,TGCGCCAGCAGCATGGCGGGAGGGTCCTACAATGAGCAGTTCTTC,CASSMAGGSYNEQFF
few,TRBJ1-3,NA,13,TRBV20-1,TGCAGTGCTAGTCGAGGGTCTGGAAACACCATATATTTT,CSASRGSGNTIYF
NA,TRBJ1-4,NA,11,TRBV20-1,TGCAGTGCTAGAGCCCATGAAAAACTGTTTTTT,CSARAHEKLFF
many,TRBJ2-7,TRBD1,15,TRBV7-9,TGTGCCAGCAGCTTAGCCAATCCGGGACAGGGAGAGCAGTACTTC,CASSLANPGQGEQYF
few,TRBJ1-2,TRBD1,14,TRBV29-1,TGCAGCGTTGATGGGACAGGGGGCGCGGTCGGCTACACCTTC,CSVDGTGGAVGYTF
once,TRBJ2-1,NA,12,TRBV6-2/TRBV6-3,TGTGCCAGCAGTTTGGGTGTCGGCTTCGAGTTCTTC,CASSLGVGFEFF
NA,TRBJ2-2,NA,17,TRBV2,TGTGCCAGCAGTGAAATTATTGGGGACCCTTATACCGGGGAGCTGTTTTTT,CASSEIIGDPYTGELFF
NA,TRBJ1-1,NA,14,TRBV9,TGTGCCAGCAGCCCACAGAATTTGAACACTGAAGCTTTCTTT,CASSPQNLNTEAFF